This T cell receptor (beta chain) was documented in a study of blood T cell repertoires in COVID-19. Whole-study context: Acute and convalescent COVID-19 samples came from the United States, Italy and Spain. In each case, the material was cDNA or gDNA derived from T cells, B-cell-depleted T cells, or PBMCs.

The CDR3 is 15 amino acids. Methods used by the authors: Reference gene primer amplification gave estimated nucleated cell counts. The repertoire was sequenced with immunoSEQ multiplex PCR; TCRdb's copy has only in-frame clones and lacks some. V and J calls and clone size are given by that table; D and trimming were obtained from the DNA. The table includes 140,000 or so clones, roughly 80% detected once. This clonotype was sampled from a man in his 70s who had recovered from COVID-19. The sequencing input was peripheral blood. This chain links TRBV21-1 with TRBJ2-4; TRBD1 is the table's D call and was not checked against the DNA. TRBV21-1 is listed as a pseudogene. The CDR3 DNA reads as TGTGCCAGCCCACCTTTGACAGTTGCCAAAAACATTCAGTACTTC. This translates into CASPPLTVAKNIQYF.